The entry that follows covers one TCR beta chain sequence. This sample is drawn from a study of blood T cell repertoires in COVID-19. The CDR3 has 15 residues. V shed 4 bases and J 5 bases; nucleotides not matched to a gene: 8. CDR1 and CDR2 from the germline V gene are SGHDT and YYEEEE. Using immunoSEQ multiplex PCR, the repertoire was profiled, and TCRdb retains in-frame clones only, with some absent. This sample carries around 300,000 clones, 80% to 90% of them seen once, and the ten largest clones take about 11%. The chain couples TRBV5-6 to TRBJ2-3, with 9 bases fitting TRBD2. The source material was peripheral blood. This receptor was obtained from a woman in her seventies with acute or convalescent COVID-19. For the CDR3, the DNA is TGTGCCAGCAGCGCTGGGGCTAGCGGGGTAGATACGCAGTATTTT. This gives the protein CASSAGASGVDTQYF.